Here is one T cell receptor (beta chain) with its context. What it binds is not known. The source of the sample is a study of T cell repertoires in cytomegalovirus infection. Across the whole study: Indications came from public TCR beta signatures; they pointed to CMV infection and to a matching HLA type. Study-level results: CMV-specific HLA-C-restricted TCR beta clonotypes dominated the ex vivo response. Totalled public TCR beta family frequency picked out people who carried CMV plus the relevant HLA.

Each CDR3 protein is one row after TCRdb ran MiXCR on the reads. The sample records approximately 400,000 distinct CDR3 sequences, approximately 33% being singletons. Germline lookup yields CDR1 LNHDA and CDR2 SQIVND (reference sequence). Trimming took 4 bases from V and 10 from J, leaving 23 bases between them. This CDR3 has 16 residues. J is TRBJ1-5 and V is TRBV19; no clear D. This clonotype was sampled from a human donor in good health (CMV status not recorded). Some clones in this sample may be carry-over from other donors' samples. The sequenced material came from PBMCs. In DNA, the CDR3 is TGTGCCAGTAGTACCAAGGACGGAATGGTAGTATTTCCCCAGCATTTT. Its protein is CASSTKDGMVVFPQHF.